This record concerns one T cell receptor (beta chain) sequence. These data come from a study of blood T cell repertoires in COVID-19. Study context: The analysed material was cDNA or gDNA that came from T cells, B-cell-depleted T cells, or PBMCs.

TCRdb keeps only in-frame clones here, not all; method: immunoSEQ multiplex PCR. The sample comprises tens of thousands of clones, roughly 73% of which are singletons, and approximately 61% rests with the top ten. The CDR3 sequence is 13 residues long. V shed 3 bases and J shed 5 bases, with 10 bases lying between them. CDR1 and CDR2 (germline): KGHSH, LQKENI. The TCR sequence derives from a man of 80 years or more with acute or convalescent COVID-19. The chain has TRBV18 and TRBJ2-5; D is uncertain. The specimen sequenced was peripheral blood. The CDR3 is CASSPGLGETQYF. As DNA, the CDR3 is TGTGCCAGCTCACCGGGCCTTGGGGAGACCCAGTACTTC.